This T cell receptor beta chain was sequenced in a study of cytomegalovirus exposure and HLA in healthy donors. Broader study findings: Both high specificity and high sensitivity reportedly marked the classifier's diagnosis of cytomegalovirus status. The authors later linked a missense DCLRE1C variant to TCR beta V- and J-gene trimming.

CDR3 length equals 14 residues. The ends were cut back, 1 base at V and 0 bases at J, with 6 bases in the middle. CDR1 is SGHAT and CDR2 is FQNNGV in the germline V gene. On this clone itself: Its target is not known.

The PCR ran on 60 Vbeta and 13 Jbeta primers. As processed by the authors: Later work found 80 million or so unique TCR beta chains, with approximately 12 million shared. Assay: immunoSEQ multiplex PCR; the TCRdb copy retains only in-frame clones and omits some. D and trimming come from the DNA, and the V and J calls and clone size come from that table. Altogether around 94,000 clones are present, 50% to 70% being singletons, with the ten largest covering less than 5%. V gene TRBV11-2 combines with J gene TRBJ1-1; D is perhaps TRBD1 (5 bases). The sequence came from a human donor in good health. The material sequenced was PBMCs. DNA for the CDR3: TGTGCCAGCAGCTTAGTGACAGTGAACACTGAAGCTTTCTTT. Translated: CASSLVTVNTEAFF.